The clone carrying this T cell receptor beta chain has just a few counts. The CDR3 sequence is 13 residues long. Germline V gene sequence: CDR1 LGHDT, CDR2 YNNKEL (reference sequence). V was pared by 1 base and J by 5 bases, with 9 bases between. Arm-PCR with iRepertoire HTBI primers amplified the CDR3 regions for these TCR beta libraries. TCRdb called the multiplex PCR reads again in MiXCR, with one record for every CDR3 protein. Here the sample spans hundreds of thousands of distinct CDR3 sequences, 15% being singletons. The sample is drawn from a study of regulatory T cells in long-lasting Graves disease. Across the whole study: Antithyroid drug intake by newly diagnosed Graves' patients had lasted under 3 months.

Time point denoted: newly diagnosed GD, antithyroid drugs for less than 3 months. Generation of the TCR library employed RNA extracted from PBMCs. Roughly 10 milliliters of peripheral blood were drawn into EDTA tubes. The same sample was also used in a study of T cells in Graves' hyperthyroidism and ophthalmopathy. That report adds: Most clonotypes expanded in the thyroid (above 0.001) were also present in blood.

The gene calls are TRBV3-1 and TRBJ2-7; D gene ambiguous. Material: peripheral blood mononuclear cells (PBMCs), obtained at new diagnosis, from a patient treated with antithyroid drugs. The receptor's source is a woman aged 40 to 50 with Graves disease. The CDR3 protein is CASSQVSVDEQYF. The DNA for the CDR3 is TGTGCCAGCAGCCAAGTGTCCGTCGACGAGCAGTACTTC.